This T cell receptor beta chain originates from a study of patients with pleural tuberculosis (dated 2014 in TCRdb). Sequencer: Illumina Genome Analyzer IIx. In TCRdb, the public reads were trimmed at Q25 with fastp and aligned with MiXCR, with productive beta chains retained. Rows with one shared CDR3 protein collapse into an entry with the most common genes and DNA. This sample holds tens of thousands of distinct CDR3 sequences; about 6.8% were observed only once. The top ten clonotypes cover about a sixth of the sample. This clonotype was counted ten times or more. The target of this receptor is not known. No per-base quality is available; no much larger clone lies one base away. V lost 5 bases and J lost 0 bases; the stretch between them is 14 bases long. The CDR3 sequence holds 16 residues, the cysteine and phenylalanine included. Only CDR3 DNA remains: 48 bases, in frame from the first base.

The sequence was collected from a human donor with pleural tuberculosis. This receptor chain uses TRBV12-3 or TRBV12-4 and TRBJ2-4; matching of 6 bases hints at TRBD1 as the D gene. The bases read TGTGCCAGCAGTCCTCGACAGGACGTAGCCAAAAACATTCAGTACTTC. This is translated as CASSPRQDVAKNIQYF.